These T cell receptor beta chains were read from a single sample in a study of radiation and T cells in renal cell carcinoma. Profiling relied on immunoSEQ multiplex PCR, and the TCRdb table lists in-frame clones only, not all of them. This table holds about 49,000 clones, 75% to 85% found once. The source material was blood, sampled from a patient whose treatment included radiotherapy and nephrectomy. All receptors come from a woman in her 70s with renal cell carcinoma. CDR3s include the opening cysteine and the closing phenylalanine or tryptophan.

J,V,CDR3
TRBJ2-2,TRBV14,CASSPATTYTGELFF
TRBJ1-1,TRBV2,CASSARSGGPTEAFF
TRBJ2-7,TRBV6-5,CASSLGQGSYEQYF
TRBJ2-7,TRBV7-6,CASSLSEGGYEQYF
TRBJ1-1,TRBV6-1,CASRMVTLLTEAFF
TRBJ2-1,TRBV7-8,CASSLIWTSENNEQFF
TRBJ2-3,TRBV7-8,CASSQRLAGLDTQYF
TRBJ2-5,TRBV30,CAWGLAGVGETQYF
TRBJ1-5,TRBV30,CAWSAGPDQPQHF
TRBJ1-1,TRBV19,CASSIRQGMNTEAFF
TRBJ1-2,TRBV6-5,CASSKQGGGRYGYTF
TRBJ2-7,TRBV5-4,CASSPGLAGGYEQYF
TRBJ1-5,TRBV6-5,CASSSLEGRDQPQHF
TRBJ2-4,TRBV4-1,CASSQVQGANVYF
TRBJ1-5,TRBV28,CASRGAGGNQPQHF
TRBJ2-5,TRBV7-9,CASSLEAGNLETQYF
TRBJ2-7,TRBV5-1,CASSSTGETGPEQYF
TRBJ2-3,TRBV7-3,CASSQDLSVGADTQYF
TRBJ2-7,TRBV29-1,CSVGASREQYF
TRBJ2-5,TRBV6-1,CASSGPPVKETQYF
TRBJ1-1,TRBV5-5,CASSSWTGGLSMNTEAFF
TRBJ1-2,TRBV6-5,CASSQGRRLGYTF
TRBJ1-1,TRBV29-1,CSAGTVNTEAFF
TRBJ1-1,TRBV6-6,CASSPPGGTVAEAFF
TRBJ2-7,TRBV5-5,CASSQGGLTGEQYF
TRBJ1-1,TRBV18,CASSPRDGMDTEAFF
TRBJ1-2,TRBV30,CAWSVMAGSQSGYTF
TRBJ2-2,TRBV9,CASSVGGDPRTGELFF
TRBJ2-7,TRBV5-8,CASSLDTSGVYEQYF
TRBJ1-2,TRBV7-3,CASSFGGIDGYTF
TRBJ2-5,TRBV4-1,CASSQASVGGETQYF
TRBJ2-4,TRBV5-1,CASSLDPAAKNIQYF
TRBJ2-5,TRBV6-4,CASSPGQGGTQYF
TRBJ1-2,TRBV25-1,CASSDHSGAANYGYTF
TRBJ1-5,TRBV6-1,CASSEATGWRGQPQHF